Following are 31 T cell receptor beta chains from one sample sequenced in a study of T cell repertoires in cytomegalovirus infection (dated by TCRdb to 2018 to 2020). The instrument was an Illumina HiSeq 1500. The public sequencing data were trimmed at Q25 with fastp and processed into clonotypes with MiXCR by TCRdb, which kept only in-frame beta chains. Identical CDR3 proteins give one entry, which carries the most common genes and DNA. This sample has 900,000 to 950,000 distinct CDR3 sequences in its table, and roughly 30% of those were observed once. In total, the top ten clones hold 10% to 15% of the sample. No antigen is known for these receptors. According to the study, the label for this sample's treatment or condition signals: in vitro stimulation with specific CMV peptide epitopes to enrich CMV-specific T cells. The sequenced sample was cultured CD8+ T cells from PBMCs, obtained from culture after CMV antigen stimulation. Every receptor here comes from a human donor in good health (CMV status not recorded). Some clones in this sample may be carry-over from other donors' samples.

This chain links TRBV6-1 with TRBJ2-1, with D unresolved. The V end lost 3 bases, the J end lost 5 bases, and 23 bases lay between the germline ends. CDR3 length: 18 residues. CDR1 and CDR2 (germline): MNHNS, SASEGT. This CDR3 is CASSENPLGSLINNEQFF. The DNA for the CDR3 is TGTGCCAGCAGTGAGAATCCCCTCGGCTCCCTGATAAACAATGAGCAGTTCTTC.

This clonotype was seen a few times. CDR3 sequence (DNA): TGTGCCAGCAGTTTACCGGGTCAAACGGGGGAGCTGTTTTTT. Its translation is CASSLPGQTGELFF. The V and J genes are TRBV6-6 and TRBJ2-2; no clear D. This CDR3 is built from 14 residues. V was trimmed by 4 bases and J by 8 bases, leaving 14 bases between them. Germline V gene data show CDR1 as MNHNY and CDR2 as SVGAGI (reference sequence).

This chain uses TRBV5-4 with TRBJ2-7; 8 nucleotides line up with TRBD1. The trim removed 4 bases at V and 3 bases at J, leaving 6 bases unmatched. The CDR3 is 14 residues long. Germline loops: CDR1 SGHNT, CDR2 YYREEE (reference sequence). CDR3 sequence: CASSTGQAVYEQYF. CDR3 bases: TGTGCCAGCAGCACGGGACAGGCAGTCTACGAGCAGTACTTC.

This clonotype has only a few counts. J is TRBJ2-3 and V is TRBV20-1; TRBD2 might be the D (6 bases). The V end lost 3 bases, the J end lost 1 base, and 23 bases lay between the germline ends. Germline CDR1 DFQATT, CDR2 SNEGSKA (reference sequence). The CDR3 runs 18 residues. The CDR3 region is CSARKEEGIHLGTDTQYF. In DNA form, the CDR3 reads TGCAGTGCTAGGAAGGAGGAGGGGATTCACCTTGGCACAGATACGCAGTATTTT.

This clonotype has only a few counts. The J gene is TRBJ2-6, the V gene TRBV5-5; possibly TRBD2 for D (5 bases). This CDR3 is built from 15 residues. Trimming cost V 5 bases and J 0 bases, with 9 bases left between them. Per the germline V gene, CDR1 is SGHKS and CDR2 is YYEKEE (reference sequence). The CDR3 region is CASSGGISGANVLTF. The CDR3 bases are TGTGCCAGCAGTGGAGGAATCTCTGGGGCCAACGTCCTGACTTTC.

This clonotype appeared a few times. This clone may be a read error of a much larger clone one base away. This rearrangement joins TRBV7-4 to TRBJ1-1, with 7 bases matching TRBD1. This CDR3 is 14 amino acids long. CDR1 and CDR2 from the germline V gene are SGHVT and SQSDAQ. J gave up 3 bases and V 1 base, and 2 bases lay outside the gene matches. CDR3 DNA: TGTGCCAGCAGCTTAGAGGGGGCGTACACTGAAGCTTTCTTT. Translation gives CASSLEGAYTEAFF.

This clonotype was detected only a few times. The V gene is TRBV28, the J gene TRBJ2-2; D might be TRBD1 (5 bases). CDR3 length: 14 residues. With 3 bases removed from V and 5 bases from J, the gap between germline ends came to 10 bases. Per germline, CDR1 MDHEN and CDR2 SYDVKM. This CDR3 reads CASSFRVDTGELFF. The CDR3 coding sequence is TGTGCCAGCAGTTTCAGGGTTGATACCGGGGAGCTGTTTTTT.

There are many counts of this clonotype. This rearrangement joins TRBV7-2 to TRBJ1-2; 8 nucleotides match TRBD1. Germline CDR1 reads SGHTA; CDR2 reads FQGNSA. The CDR3 length is 15 residues. Germline trimming cut 5 bases from V and 2 bases from J; bases unmatched to any gene: 7. Here the CDR3 DNA reads TGTGCCAGCAGCCCGCGACAGGGGATGAACTATGGCTACACCTTC. It encodes CASSPRQGMNYGYTF.

This clonotype was counted at least ten times. The chain joins TRBV6-1 to TRBJ1-2; no clear D. Germline V CDR1 and CDR2: MNHNS, SASEGT. This CDR3 region has 14 residues. Trimming removed 6 bases from V and 1 base from J, with 12 bases in between. In DNA, the CDR3 is TGTGCCAGCAGAGACCTAGGAGATAACTATGGCTACACCTTC. Its protein is CASRDLGDNYGYTF.

The chain carries TRBV7-2 and TRBJ1-3, with D perhaps matching TRBD1 (5 bases). There are 16 residues in the CDR3. V lost 4 bases to trimming and J lost 0 bases, with 13 bases between them. Per germline, CDR1 SGHTA and CDR2 FQGNSA. The CDR3 DNA reads TGTGCCAGCAGCTGGGACTCCACGAGCTCTGGAAACACCATATATTTT. It codes for CASSWDSTSSGNTIYF.

This clonotype has ten or more counts. The rearrangement links TRBV10-3 to TRBJ2-1, with 9 bases lining up with TRBD2. V shed 3 bases and J 2 bases; nucleotides not matched to a gene: 5. CDR1 ENHRY and CDR2 SYGVKD come from the germline V gene. The CDR3 runs 16 residues. CDR3 DNA sequence: TGTGCCATCAGTGATAAGAAGCGGGGGGCCTACAATGAGCAGTTCTTC. Its protein is CAISDKKRGAYNEQFF.

The V and J genes are TRBV11-3 and TRBJ1-6; no reliable D call. The CDR3 spans 20 residues. The germline V gene has CDR1 SGHNT and CDR2 YENEEA. The ends were cut back, 5 bases at V and 0 bases at J, with 23 bases in the middle. The CDR3 sequence is CASSPTSRWVESSYNSPLHF. CDR3 coding DNA: TGTGCCAGCAGCCCCACTAGCCGGTGGGTCGAAAGCTCCTATAATTCACCCCTCCACTTT.

There are a few counts of this clonotype. The rearrangement links TRBV5-1 to TRBJ1-5; the D gene is possibly TRBD1 (5 bases). Trimming pared 4 bases from V and 4 bases from J, leaving 15 bases between. Per the germline V gene, CDR1 is SGHRS and CDR2 is YFSETQ. There are 15 residues in the CDR3. CDR3 coding DNA: TGCGCCAGCAGCCCAGACGACAGAGGGAATCAGCCCCAGCATTTT. It yields the protein CASSPDDRGNQPQHF.

This chain links TRBV4-2 with TRBJ2-1; weak D call: TRBD2 (5 bases). V shed 4 bases and J shed 7 bases, with 17 bases lying between them. From germline, CDR1 is LGHNA and CDR2 YNFKEQ. The CDR3 totals 15 residues. The CDR3: CASSPYRDGRNEQFF. The CDR3 DNA follows: TGTGCCAGCAGCCCCTACCGGGATGGGAGAAATGAGCAGTTCTTC.

This chain uses TRBV29-1 with TRBJ1-5; no firm D call. V gave up 5 bases and J gave up 4 bases, with 9 bases separating them. From germline, CDR1 is SQVTM and CDR2 ANQGSEA. The CDR3 runs to 12 residues. CDR3 sequence reads: CSVSIGNQPQHF. The CDR3 region has the DNA TGCAGCGTTTCCATAGGTAATCAGCCCCAGCATTTT.

The V call is TRBV6-5, the J call TRBJ2-6; maybe TRBD1 (5 bases). The length of the CDR3 is 20 residues. Germline V gene data show CDR1 as MNHEY and CDR2 as SVGAGI. The V end was cut by 0 bases, the J end by 0 bases, with 18 bases between. This chain's CDR3 is CASSYSIVATAISGANVLTF. The CDR3 nucleotides are TGTGCCAGCAGTTACTCGATCGTGGCGACAGCCATCTCTGGGGCCAACGTCCTGACTTTC.

This clonotype was recorded at least ten times. This chain joins TRBV7-6 and TRBJ2-3; 9 nucleotides line up with TRBD2. Looked up from germline, CDR1 is SGHVS and CDR2 is FNYEAQ. The trim removed 5 bases at V and 4 bases at J, leaving 10 bases unmatched. The CDR3 extends over 16 amino acids. Here the CDR3 DNA reads TGTGCCAGCAGCCCAGGACCAGCGGGGGGTCCAGATACGCAGTATTTT. Amino acids: CASSPGPAGGPDTQYF.

A remark on this clonotype: Mismatch with germline at one junction end may stem from a read error. The rearrangement joins TRBV4-1 to TRBJ2-1; perhaps TRBD2 as D (7 bases). There are 13 residues in the CDR3. In germline, CDR1 is MGHRA, CDR2 YSYEKL. This chain's CDR3 is CASSQGGGYEQFF. CDR3 nucleotides: TGCGCCAGCAGTCAAGGCGGGGGCTATGAGCAGTTCTTC.

This clonotype was counted only a few times. V gene TRBV7-9 combines with J gene TRBJ1-1, with 9 nucleotides matching TRBD1. The CDR3 runs 15 residues. The V gene's germline CDR1 is SEHNR and CDR2 FQNEAQ (reference sequence). J lost 5 bases, V lost 4 bases, and 8 bases had no gene match. CDR3 in amino acids: CASSSGDRGRTEAFF. The DNA for the CDR3 is TGTGCCAGCAGCTCAGGAGACAGGGGGAGGACTGAAGCTTTCTTT.

A few counts support this clonotype. This chain connects TRBV27 to TRBJ2-2, with 9 bases lining up with TRBD1. V shed 5 bases, J shed 6 bases, and the junction held 10 bases outside the gene matches. Germline loops: CDR1 MNHEY, CDR2 SMNVEV (reference sequence). This CDR3 contains 16 residues. DNA of the CDR3: TGTGCCAGCAGTCCGGGGACAGGGTGGATCGCCGGGGAGCTGTTTTTT. Its protein product is CASSPGTGWIAGELFF.

V usage is TRBV6-5 and J usage is TRBJ2-3, with no clear D. This CDR3 has 13 residues. Germline-derived CDR1 and CDR2 are MNHEY and SVGAGI. Trimming shortened V by 2 bases and J by 2 bases, and 5 bases separated the two germline ends. CDR3 coding DNA: TGTGCCAGCAGTTACGGGAACACAGATACGCAGTATTTT. It translates to CASSYGNTDTQYF.

This clonotype was seen a handful of times. The CDR3 spells CASSLAQDYFGYTF. The CDR3 DNA follows: TGTGCCAGCAGCTTGGCACAGGATTATTTTGGCTACACCTTC. This chain connects TRBV5-4 to TRBJ1-2; D is perhaps TRBD1 (5 bases). CDR1 and CDR2 (germline): SGHNT, YYREEE (reference sequence). V was trimmed by 0 bases and J by 7 bases, leaving 13 bases between them. The CDR3 loop spans 14 amino acids.

This clonotype has only a few counts. The chain uses TRBV28 and TRBJ2-7; possibly TRBD1 or TRBD2 for D (5 bases each). The germline V gene encodes CDR1 MDHEN and CDR2 SYDVKM. This CDR3 spans 14 amino acids. Trimming took 5 bases from V and 3 from J, leaving 14 bases between them. CDR3 amino acids: CASSIGIRGYEQYV. The CDR3 nucleotides are TGTGCCAGCAGTATCGGGATAAGGGGCTACGAGCAGTACGTC.

This chain uses TRBV5-4 with TRBJ2-5; TRBD2 aligns across 16 bases. The V gene end was trimmed by 3 bases and the J gene end by 5 bases; junction bases not matched to a gene: 13. This CDR3 contains 19 residues. Germline lookup yields CDR1 SGHNT and CDR2 YYREEE (reference sequence). The CDR3: CASSSVPGLAGGPDETQYF. The CDR3 DNA follows: TGTGCCAGCAGCTCCGTCCCGGGACTAGCGGGGGGGCCTGATGAGACCCAGTACTTC.

Worth noting for this clonotype: Mismatch with germline at one junction end may stem from a read error. This sequence joins TRBV7-2 and TRBJ1-6; D gene unclear. Germline lookup yields CDR1 SGHTA and CDR2 FQGNSA. The CDR3 sequence is 21 residues long. DNA for the CDR3: TGTGCCTGCAGCTTAGTCCCCCTGGGCCCCGTTTTAGAGTCCTATAATTCACCCCTCCACTTT. This encodes CACSLVPLGPVLESYNSPLHF.

The V call is TRBV6-2 or TRBV6-3, the J call TRBJ2-1; D ambiguous. V lost 4 bases and J lost 8, with 12 bases in between. Germline assignment: CDR1 MNHEY and CDR2 SVGEGT. The CDR3 runs to 13 residues. The CDR3 spells CASSLNPAHEQFF. In DNA form, the CDR3 reads TGTGCCAGCAGTTTAAACCCGGCCCATGAGCAGTTCTTC.

The chain recombines TRBV6-6 with TRBJ2-5, with D perhaps matching TRBD1 (6 bases). The CDR3 extends over 14 amino acids. The germline V gene has CDR1 MNHNY and CDR2 SVGAGI (reference sequence). Trimming stripped 5 bases from V and 5 bases from J, with 15 bases between. CDR3 sequence: CASSTTGRLETQYF. CDR3 DNA: TGTGCCAGCAGTACGACAGGTCGACTCGAGACCCAGTACTTC.

The sample holds many counts of this clonotype. DNA for the CDR3: TGTGCCAGCAGTTGGAGGGACCACTCGGAACCCGGGGATGGCTACACCTTC. It specifies CASSWRDHSEPGDGYTF. This chain joins TRBV6-1 and TRBJ1-2; a weak D match, TRBD1 (5 bases). V was pared by 5 bases and J by 6 bases, with 25 bases between. CDR3 size: 17 residues. The germline V gene encodes CDR1 MNHNS and CDR2 SASEGT.

This clonotype was seen a handful of times. The CDR3 reads CATSEAGTENTEAFF. Here the CDR3 DNA reads TGTGCCACCAGTGAGGCCGGGACAGAGAACACTGAAGCTTTCTTT. This chain uses TRBV24-1 with TRBJ1-1; 7 nucleotides line up with TRBD1. The CDR3 is made up of 15 amino acids. J was trimmed by 1 base and V by 4 bases; bases with no gene match: 5. Looked up from germline, CDR1 is KGHDR and CDR2 is SFDVKD.

This clonotype has a handful of counts. The rearrangement links TRBV9 to TRBJ2-5, with D possibly matching TRBD1 (6 bases). The CDR3 spans 14 residues. Germline V lookup: CDR1 SGDLS, CDR2 YYNGEE. The V end was cut by 0 bases, the J end by 3 bases, with 9 bases between. CDR3 coding DNA: TGTGCCAGCAGCGTAGAGGACAGAAAAGAGACCCAGTACTTC. This encodes CASSVEDRKETQYF.

This clonotype has more than one count but fewer than ten. The DNA for the CDR3 is TGTGCCAGCAGTGAAATCGGGCCAGATACGCAGTATTTT. Its protein is CASSEIGPDTQYF. The chain has TRBV2 and TRBJ2-3; D call uncertain. Trimming pared 2 bases from V and 4 bases from J, leaving 7 bases between. Germline CDR1 reads SNHLY; CDR2 reads FYNNEI. The length of the CDR3 is 13 residues.